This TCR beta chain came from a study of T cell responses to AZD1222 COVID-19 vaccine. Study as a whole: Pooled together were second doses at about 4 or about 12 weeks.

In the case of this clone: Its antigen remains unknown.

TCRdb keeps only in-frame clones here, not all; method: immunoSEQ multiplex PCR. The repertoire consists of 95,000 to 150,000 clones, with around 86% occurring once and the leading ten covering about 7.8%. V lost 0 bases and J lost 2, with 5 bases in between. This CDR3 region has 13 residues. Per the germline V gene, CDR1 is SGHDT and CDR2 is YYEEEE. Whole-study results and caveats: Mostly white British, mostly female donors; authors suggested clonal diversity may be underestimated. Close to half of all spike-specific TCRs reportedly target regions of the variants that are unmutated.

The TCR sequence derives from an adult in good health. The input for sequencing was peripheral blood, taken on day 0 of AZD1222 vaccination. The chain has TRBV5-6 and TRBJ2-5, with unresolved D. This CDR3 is CASSLEPQETQYF. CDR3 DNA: TGTGCCAGCAGCTTGGAACCGCAAGAGACCCAGTACTTC.